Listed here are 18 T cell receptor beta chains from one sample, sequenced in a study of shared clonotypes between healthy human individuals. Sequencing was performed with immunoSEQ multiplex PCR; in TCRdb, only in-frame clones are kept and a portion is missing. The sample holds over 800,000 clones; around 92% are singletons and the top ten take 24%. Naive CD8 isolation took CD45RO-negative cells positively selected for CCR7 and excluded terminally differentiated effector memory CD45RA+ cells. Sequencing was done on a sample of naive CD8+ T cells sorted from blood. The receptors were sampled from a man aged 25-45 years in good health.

CDR3 coding DNA: TGCAGCGCCGTTACTCCCAGAAACTATGGCTACACCTTC. Translation: CSAVTPRNYGYTF. The genes are TRBV29-1 and TRBJ1-2; D gene unclear. Trimming took 7 bases from V and 2 from J, leaving 14 bases between them. In germline, CDR1 is SQVTM, CDR2 ANQGSEA. The CDR3 consists of 13 residues.

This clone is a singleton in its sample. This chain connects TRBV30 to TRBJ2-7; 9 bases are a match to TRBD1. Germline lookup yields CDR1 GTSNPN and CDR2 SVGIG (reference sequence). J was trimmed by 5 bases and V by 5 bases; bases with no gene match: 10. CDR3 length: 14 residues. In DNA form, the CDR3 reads TGTGCCTGGGCAAACGGACAGGGGAGCAACGAGCAGTACTTC. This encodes CAWANGQGSNEQYF.

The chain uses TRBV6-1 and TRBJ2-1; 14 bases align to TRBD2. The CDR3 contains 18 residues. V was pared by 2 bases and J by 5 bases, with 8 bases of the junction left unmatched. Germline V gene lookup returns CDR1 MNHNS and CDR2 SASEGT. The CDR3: CASSEWLTSGRADNEQFF. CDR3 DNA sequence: TGTGCCAGCAGTGAATGGTTGACTAGCGGGAGGGCGGACAATGAGCAGTTCTTC.

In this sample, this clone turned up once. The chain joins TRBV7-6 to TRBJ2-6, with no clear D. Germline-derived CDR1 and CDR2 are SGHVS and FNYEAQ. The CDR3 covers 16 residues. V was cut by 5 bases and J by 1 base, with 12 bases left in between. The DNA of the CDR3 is TGTGCCAGCAGCCTCTGGACCGGTTCTGGGGCCAACGTCCTGACTTTC. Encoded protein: CASSLWTGSGANVLTF.

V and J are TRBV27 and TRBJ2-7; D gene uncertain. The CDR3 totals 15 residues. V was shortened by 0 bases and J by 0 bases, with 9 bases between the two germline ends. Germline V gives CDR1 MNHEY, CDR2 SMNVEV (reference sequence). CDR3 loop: CASSLSESPSYEQYF. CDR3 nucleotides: TGTGCCAGCAGTTTATCTGAAAGCCCCTCCTACGAGCAGTACTTC.

CDR3 coding DNA: TGTGCCAGCAGTTTGGGAGCTAGCGGGAAATACAATGAGCAGTTCTTC. Its protein is CASSLGASGKYNEQFF. The rearrangement links TRBV27 to TRBJ2-1; 9 nucleotides agree with TRBD2. CDR1 MNHEY and CDR2 SMNVEV come from the germline V gene (reference sequence). This CDR3 is 16 amino acids long. V shed 3 bases and J 4 bases; nucleotides not matched to a gene: 7.

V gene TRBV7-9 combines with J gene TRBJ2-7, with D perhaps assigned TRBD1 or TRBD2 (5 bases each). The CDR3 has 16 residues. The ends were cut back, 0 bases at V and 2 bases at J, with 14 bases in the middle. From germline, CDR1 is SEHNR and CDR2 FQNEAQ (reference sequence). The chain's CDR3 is CASSLADPRGAYEQYF. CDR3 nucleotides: TGTGCCAGCAGCTTAGCCGACCCCCGGGGCGCCTACGAGCAGTACTTC.

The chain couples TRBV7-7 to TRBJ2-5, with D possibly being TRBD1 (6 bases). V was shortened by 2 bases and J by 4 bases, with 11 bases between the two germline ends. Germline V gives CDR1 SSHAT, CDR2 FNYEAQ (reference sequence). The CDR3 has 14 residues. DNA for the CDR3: TGTGCCAGCAGCTTACTACAGGGCCTAGAGACCCAGTACTTC. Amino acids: CASSLLQGLETQYF.

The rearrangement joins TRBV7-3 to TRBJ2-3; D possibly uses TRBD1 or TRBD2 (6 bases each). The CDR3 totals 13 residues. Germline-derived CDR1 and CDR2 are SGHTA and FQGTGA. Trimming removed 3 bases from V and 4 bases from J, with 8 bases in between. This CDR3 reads CASSLGGSDTQYF. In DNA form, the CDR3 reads TGTGCCAGCAGCTTGGGGGGCTCAGATACGCAGTATTTT.

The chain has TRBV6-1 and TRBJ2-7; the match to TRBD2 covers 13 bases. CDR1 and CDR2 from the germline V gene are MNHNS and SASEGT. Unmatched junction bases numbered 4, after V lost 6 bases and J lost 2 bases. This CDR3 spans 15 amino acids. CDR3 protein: CASRAGLAGAYEQYF. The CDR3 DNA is TGTGCCAGCAGGGCCGGACTAGCGGGAGCCTACGAGCAGTACTTC.

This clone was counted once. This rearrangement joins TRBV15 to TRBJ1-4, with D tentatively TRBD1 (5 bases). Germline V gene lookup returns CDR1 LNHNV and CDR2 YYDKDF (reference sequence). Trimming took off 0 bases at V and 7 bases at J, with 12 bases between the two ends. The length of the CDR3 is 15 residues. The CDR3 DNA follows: TGTGCCACCAGCAGAGAGTCTATGGGGGGTGAAAAACTGTTTTTT. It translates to CATSRESMGGEKLFF.

DNA for the CDR3: TGTGCCAGCAGTACCGGGACAGGGAATCAGCCCCAGCATTTT. Translation gives CASSTGTGNQPQHF. The chain combines TRBV27 with TRBJ1-5, with 9 bases lining up with TRBD1. Germline V gene lookup returns CDR1 MNHEY and CDR2 SMNVEV (reference sequence). The J segment lost 4 bases and the V segment lost 5 bases, leaving 3 bases of the junction unmatched. The CDR3 contains 14 residues.

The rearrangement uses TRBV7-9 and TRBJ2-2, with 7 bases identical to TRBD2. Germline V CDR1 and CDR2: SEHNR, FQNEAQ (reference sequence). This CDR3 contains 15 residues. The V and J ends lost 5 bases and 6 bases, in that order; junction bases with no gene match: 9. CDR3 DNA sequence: TGTGCCAGCAGCCCCAGCGGGAACTACCCCGGGGAGCTGTTTTTT. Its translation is CASSPSGNYPGELFF.

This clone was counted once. CDR3: CASSASGGSTDTQYF. As DNA, the CDR3 is TGTGCCAGCAGCGCTAGCGGGGGAAGCACAGATACGCAGTATTTT. The chain uses TRBV9 and TRBJ2-3, with 10 positions matching TRBD2. This CDR3 has 15 amino acids. CDR1 is SGDLS and CDR2 is YYNGEE in the germline V gene. J was trimmed by 0 bases and V by 3 bases; bases with no gene match: 1.

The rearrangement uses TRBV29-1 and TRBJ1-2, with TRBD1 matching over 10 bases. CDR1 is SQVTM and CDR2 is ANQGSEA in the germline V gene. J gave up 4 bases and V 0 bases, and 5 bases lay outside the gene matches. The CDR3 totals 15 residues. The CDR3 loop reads CSVEDRTGGIYGYTF. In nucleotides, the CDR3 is TGCAGCGTTGAAGACAGGACAGGGGGAATCTATGGCTACACCTTC.

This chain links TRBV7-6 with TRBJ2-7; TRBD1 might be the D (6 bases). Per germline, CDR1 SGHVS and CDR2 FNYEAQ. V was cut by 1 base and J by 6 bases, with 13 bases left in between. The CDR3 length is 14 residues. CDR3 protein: CASSLGGGGREQYF. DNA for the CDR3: TGTGCCAGCAGCTTAGGAGGTGGGGGCCGCGAGCAGTACTTC. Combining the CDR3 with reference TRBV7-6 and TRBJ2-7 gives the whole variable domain GAGVSQSPRYKVTKRGQDVALRCDPISGHVSLYWYRQALGQGPEFLTYFNYEAQQDKSGLPNDRFSAERPEGSISTLTIQRTEQRDSAMYRCASSLGGGGREQYFGPGTRLTVT.

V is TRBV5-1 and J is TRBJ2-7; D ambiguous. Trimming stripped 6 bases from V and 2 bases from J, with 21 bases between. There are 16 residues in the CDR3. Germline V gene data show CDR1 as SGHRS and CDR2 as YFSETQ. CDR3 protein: CASTLVGPFSTYEQYF. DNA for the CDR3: TGCGCCAGCACCCTTGTGGGCCCCTTTTCCACCTACGAGCAGTACTTC.

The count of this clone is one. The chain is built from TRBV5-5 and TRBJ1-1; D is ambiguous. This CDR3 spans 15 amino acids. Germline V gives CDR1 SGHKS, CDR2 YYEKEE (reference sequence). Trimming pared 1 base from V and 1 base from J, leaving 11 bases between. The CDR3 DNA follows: TGTGCCAGCAGCTTGTGGGGATGGGAGAACACTGAAGCTTTCTTT. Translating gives CASSLWGWENTEAFF.